The 9 T cell receptor beta chains below all came from one sample that was sequenced in a study of blood T cell repertoires in COVID-19. The protocol was immunoSEQ multiplex PCR, while the TCRdb copy is restricted to in-frame clones and leaves out a portion. The data hold roughly 120,000 clones, with 70% to 90% observed a single time. Input material: peripheral blood. These receptors all come from a human donor in a cohort sampled during active COVID-19.

This rearrangement joins TRBV7-2 to TRBJ1-6, with 8 bases lining up with TRBD1. CDR1 SGHTA and CDR2 FQGNSA come from the germline V gene. The J segment lost 13 bases and the V segment lost 5 bases, leaving 10 bases of the junction unmatched. The CDR3 extends over 14 amino acids. The CDR3 reads CASSLGNRGNPLHF. CDR3 nucleotides: TGTGCCAGCAGCCTGGGTAACAGGGGGAACCCCCTCCACTTT.

V usage is TRBV19 and J usage is TRBJ2-3, with TRBD2 as a possible D gene (6 bases). The CDR3 extends over 15 amino acids. Trimming took 10 bases from V and 1 from J, leaving 18 bases between them. Germline CDR1 reads LNHDA; CDR2 reads SQIVND (reference sequence). In DNA form, the CDR3 reads TGTGCCACTATCGGGGAGGCCCGGGGCACAGATACGCAGTATTTT. This sequence encodes CATIGEARGTDTQYF.

This clone was seen only once. This chain uses TRBV19 with TRBJ2-1; 7 nucleotides match TRBD2. V lost 4 bases to trimming and J lost 2 bases; unmatched junction nucleotides: 8. The CDR3 extends over 16 amino acids. The V gene's germline CDR1 is LNHDA and CDR2 SQIVND (reference sequence). The CDR3: CASSKEAGRAYNEQFF. DNA for the CDR3: TGTGCCAGTAGTAAGGAAGCGGGGCGCGCCTACAATGAGCAGTTCTTC.

The chain links TRBV6-5 to TRBJ2-7; 8 bases fit TRBD1. Germline V lookup: CDR1 MNHEY, CDR2 SVGAGI. Germline trimming cut 0 bases from V and 3 bases from J; bases unmatched to any gene: 4. The CDR3 contains 15 residues. CDR3 in amino acids: CASSYSGRGLYEQYF. The CDR3 DNA is TGTGCCAGCAGTTACTCGGGCAGGGGGCTCTACGAGCAGTACTTC.

The gene calls are TRBV4-1 and TRBJ2-7, with TRBD2 matching 11 bases. The CDR3 loop spans 17 amino acids. Looked up from germline, CDR1 is MGHRA and CDR2 is YSYEKL. After removal of 0 bases from V and 2 bases from J, the junction contained 6 bases not matched to a gene. CDR3 in DNA: TGCGCCAGCAGCCAAGATCGTACTAGCGGGGGCCCCTACGAGCAGTACTTC. It translates to CASSQDRTSGGPYEQYF.

This sequence joins TRBV29-1 and TRBJ1-2; D perhaps matches TRBD1 (5 bases). V lost 5 bases, J lost 7 bases, and 14 bases lay in between. Germline V CDR1 and CDR2: SQVTM, ANQGSEA. This CDR3 is built from 12 residues. CDR3 nucleotides: TGCAGCGTTTCATCCAGGGTTCTTGGCTACACCTTC. It encodes CSVSSRVLGYTF.

The rearrangement links TRBV6-6 to TRBJ1-2, with 8 bases lining up with TRBD1. V gave up 6 bases and J gave up 4 bases; unmatched junction bases: 7. CDR1 is MNHNY and CDR2 is SVGAGI in the germline V gene (reference sequence). CDR3 length: 14 amino acids. As DNA, the CDR3 is TGTGCCAGCAGGGCTCCAGGGGGCCTCTATGGCTACACCTTC. Its translation is CASRAPGGLYGYTF.

This clone was seen once. The V and J genes are TRBV6-5 and TRBJ2-6; TRBD2 is a possible D gene (7 bases). CDR1 and CDR2 (germline): MNHEY, SVGAGI. The V end was cut by 8 bases, the J end by 4 bases, with 9 bases between. The CDR3 has 13 amino acids. The CDR3 protein is CASRGAGANVLTF. The CDR3 DNA is TGTGCCAGCCGGGGGGCCGGGGCCAACGTCCTGACTTTC.

V is TRBV3-1 (or the pseudogene TRBV3-2) and J is TRBJ2-1; 10 bases match TRBD2. Germline trimming cut 2 bases from V and 7 bases from J; bases unmatched to any gene: 2. The CDR3 spans 14 residues. The germline V gene encodes CDR1 LGHDT and CDR2 YNNKEL (reference sequence). The CDR3 spells CASSQLAGENEQFF. Written as DNA, the CDR3 is TGTGCCAGCAGCCAACTAGCGGGAGAGAATGAGCAGTTCTTC.